This T cell receptor beta chain was obtained from a study of Tregs in tolerant kidney transplant recipients. Assay: immunoSEQ multiplex PCR; the TCRdb copy retains only in-frame clones and omits some. This sample's clone table lists some 6,000 clones. As for this clone: As yet, its antigen is unknown.

The nonmyeloablative bone marrow transplants came from related graft donors, with transient mixed chimerism. Thawed PBMCs were FACS-sorted into unstimulated CD4+CD25+CD127- regulatory T cells, CD4+CD25- non-regulatory cells, CD4 and CD8 cells. Study results and limitations: Tolerant patients' donor-specific Tregs expanded beyond overall Tregs, suggesting antigen-driven growth.

The receptor comes from a human patient who received a combined kidney and bone marrow transplant. Part of the T cells may come from the graft donor. Sample: CD8+ T cells from blood (PBMCs), taken 12 months after the transplant.

CDR3 protein: CSARPRPDKGYEQYF. Partial CDR3 DNA: TGCAGTGCTAGACCGCGGCCGGACAAGGGGTACGAG. The rearrangement uses TRBV20-1 and TRBJ2-7; D may be TRBD1 (5 bases). The read terminates 3 residues before the CDR3 end, so the remaining end is supplied by the germline J gene. The germline V gene encodes CDR1 DFQATT and CDR2 SNEGSKA (reference sequence). The ends were cut back, 2 bases at V and 4 bases at J, with 18 bases in the middle. The CDR3 is made up of 15 amino acids.